This TCR beta chain was documented in a study of cytomegalovirus exposure and HLA in healthy donors. About the study: When about 400 donors were genotyped, approximately 80% of them were found to fall in the Caucasian-associated ancestry cluster. General study points: TRBV6-2, TRBV6-3 and some other V segments were excluded as indistinguishable.

The V segment lost 5 bases and the J segment 5 bases; nucleotides outside the gene matches: 20. Germline CDR1 is SGHDN and CDR2 is FVKESK. The CDR3 runs to 18 residues. As to this clone: Antigen: not known.

Donors were ostensibly healthy at sampling, although undocumented immune exposures were probable. The PCR ran on 60 Vbeta and 13 Jbeta primers. Original analysis: An analysis that came later counted 80 million or so unique TCR beta chains, 9 million to 12 million shared. Generated by immunoSEQ multiplex PCR, the TCRdb table keeps only in-frame clones and is missing some. D and trimming were read from the DNA, whereas the V and J calls and clone size are those reported in that table. The sample has 200,000 or so clones, 82% seen once. This receptor was obtained from a woman in her forties in good health and CMV-seronegative. The sequenced sample was PBMCs. This rearrangement joins TRBV14 to TRBJ2-7; 8 bases match TRBD1. The CDR3 nucleotides read TGTGCCAGCAGCAAGCGGGTCTTAAGGACAGGGCAAAGAGACGAGCAGTACTTC. Its translation: CASSKRVLRTGQRDEQYF.